The clone carrying this T cell receptor beta chain was observed a handful of times. The sample originates from a study of T-cell reconstitution after alpha-beta-depleted transplantation in children. Researchers prepared the TCRbeta library using unique molecular identifiers, the study reports. TCRdb itself ran the PCR reads through MiXCR, one entry per CDR3 protein. The table includes about 190,000 distinct CDR3 sequences, approximately 6.8% detected once. The germline gives CDR1 KGHDR, CDR2 SFDVKD. The CDR3 extends over 18 amino acids. Trimming shortened V by 8 bases and J by 6 bases, and 28 bases separated the two germline ends.

The TCR sequence derives from a human donor who donated a stem cell graft to a child with Wiskott-Aldrich syndrome. This specimen was PBMCs from the stem cell graft donor, taken from the stem cell graft. The V and J genes are TRBV24-1 and TRBJ1-5; D remains unclear. The CDR3 loop is CATTSAEGLLYIGQPQHF. CDR3 DNA: TGTGCCACCACTTCGGCAGAGGGTTTGTTGTATATAGGTCAGCCCCAGCATTTT.